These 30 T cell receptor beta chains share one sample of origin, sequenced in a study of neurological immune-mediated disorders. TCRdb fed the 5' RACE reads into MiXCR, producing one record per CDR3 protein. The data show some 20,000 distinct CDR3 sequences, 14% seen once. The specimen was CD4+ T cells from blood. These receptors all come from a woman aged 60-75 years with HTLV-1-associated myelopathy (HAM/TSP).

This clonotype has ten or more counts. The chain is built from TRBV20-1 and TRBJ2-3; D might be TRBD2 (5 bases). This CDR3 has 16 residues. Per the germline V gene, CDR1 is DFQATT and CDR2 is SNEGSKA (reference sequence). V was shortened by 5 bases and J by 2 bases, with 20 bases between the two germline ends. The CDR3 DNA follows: TGCAGTGCTTGGCCCCACTGGCGAGCGGTCACAGATACGCAGTATTTT. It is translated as CSAWPHWRAVTDTQYF.

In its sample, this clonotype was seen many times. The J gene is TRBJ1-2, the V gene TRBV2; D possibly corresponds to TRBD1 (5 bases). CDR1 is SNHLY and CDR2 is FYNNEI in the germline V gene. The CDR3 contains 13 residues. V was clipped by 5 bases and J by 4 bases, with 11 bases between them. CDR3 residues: CASSTDSPYGYTF. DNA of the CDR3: TGTGCCAGCAGTACCGACAGTCCCTATGGCTACACCTTC.

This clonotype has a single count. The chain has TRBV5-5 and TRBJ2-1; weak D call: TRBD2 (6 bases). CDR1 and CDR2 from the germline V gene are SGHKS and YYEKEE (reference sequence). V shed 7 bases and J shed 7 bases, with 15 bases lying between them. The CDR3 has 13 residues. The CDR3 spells CASFRDSQNEQFF. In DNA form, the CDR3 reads TGTGCCAGCTTTCGGGACTCGCAAAATGAGCAGTTCTTC.

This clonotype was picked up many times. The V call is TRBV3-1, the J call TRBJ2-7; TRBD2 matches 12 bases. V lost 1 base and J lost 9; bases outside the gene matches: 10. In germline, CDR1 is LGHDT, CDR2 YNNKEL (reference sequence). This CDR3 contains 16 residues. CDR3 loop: CASSQGWTSGKYGQYF. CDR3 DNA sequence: TGTGCCAGCAGCCAAGGATGGACTAGCGGGAAATATGGGCAGTACTTC.

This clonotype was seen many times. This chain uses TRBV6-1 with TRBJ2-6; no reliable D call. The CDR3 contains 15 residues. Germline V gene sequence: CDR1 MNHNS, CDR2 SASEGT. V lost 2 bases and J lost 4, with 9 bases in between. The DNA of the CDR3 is TGTGCCAGCAGTGAAATACGGTCCGGGGCCAACGTCCTGACTTTC. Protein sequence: CASSEIRSGANVLTF.

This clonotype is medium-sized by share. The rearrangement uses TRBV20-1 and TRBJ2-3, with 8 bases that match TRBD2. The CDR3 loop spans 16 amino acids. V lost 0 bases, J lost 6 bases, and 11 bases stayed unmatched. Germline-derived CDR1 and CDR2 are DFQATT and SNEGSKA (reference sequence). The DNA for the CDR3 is TGCAGTGCTAGAGATTCGGCTAGCGGGTGGCCGGATACGCAGTATTTT. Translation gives CSARDSASGWPDTQYF.

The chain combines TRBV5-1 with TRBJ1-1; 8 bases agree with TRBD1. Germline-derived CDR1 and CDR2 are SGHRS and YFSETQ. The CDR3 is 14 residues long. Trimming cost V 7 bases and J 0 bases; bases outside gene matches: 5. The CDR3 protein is CASGLGQVNTEAFF. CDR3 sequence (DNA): TGCGCCAGCGGCCTGGGACAGGTGAACACTGAAGCTTTCTTT.

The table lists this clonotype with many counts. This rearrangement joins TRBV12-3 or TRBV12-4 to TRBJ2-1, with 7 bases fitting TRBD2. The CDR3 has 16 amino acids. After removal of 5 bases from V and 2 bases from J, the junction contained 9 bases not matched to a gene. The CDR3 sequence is CASSPVGRAPYNEQFF. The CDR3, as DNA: TGTGCCAGCAGTCCGGTTGGGAGGGCCCCCTACAATGAGCAGTTCTTC.

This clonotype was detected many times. CDR3 in DNA: TGTGCCAGCAGCCAAGGACAGGGGGCCCCCATTGATCAGCCCCAGCATTTT. The encoded protein is CASSQGQGAPIDQPQHF. The gene calls are TRBV7-9 and TRBJ1-5; TRBD1 aligns across 11 bases. The CDR3 has 17 residues. V shed 5 bases, J shed 5 bases, and the junction held 11 bases outside the gene matches. Germline-derived CDR1 and CDR2 are SEHNR and FQNEAQ (reference sequence).

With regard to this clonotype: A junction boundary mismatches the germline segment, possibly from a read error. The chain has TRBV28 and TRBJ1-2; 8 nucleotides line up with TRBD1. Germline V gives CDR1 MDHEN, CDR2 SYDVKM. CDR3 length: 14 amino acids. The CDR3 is CATDSAGGGYGYIF. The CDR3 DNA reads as TGTGCCACCGACAGTGCAGGGGGCGGGTATGGCTACATCTTC.

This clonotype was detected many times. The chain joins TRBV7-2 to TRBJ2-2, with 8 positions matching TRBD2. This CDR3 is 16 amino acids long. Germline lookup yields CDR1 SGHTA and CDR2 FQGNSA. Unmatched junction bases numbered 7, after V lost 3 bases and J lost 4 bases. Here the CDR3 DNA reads TGTGCCAGCAGCTTCGGTAGCGGGGTTAGCACCGGGGAGCTGTTTTTT. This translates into CASSFGSGVSTGELFF. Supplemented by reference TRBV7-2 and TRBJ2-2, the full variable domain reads GAGVSQSPSNKVTEKGKDVELRCDPISGHTALYWYRQSLGQGLEFLIYFQGNSAPDKSGLPSDRFSAERTGGSVSTLTIQRTQQEDSAVYLCASSFGSGVSTGELFFGEGSRLTVL.

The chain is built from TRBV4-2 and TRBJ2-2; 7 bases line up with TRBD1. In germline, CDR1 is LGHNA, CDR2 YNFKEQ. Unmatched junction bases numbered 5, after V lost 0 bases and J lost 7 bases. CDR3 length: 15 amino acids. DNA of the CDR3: TGTGCCAGCAGCCAAGATCAGGGGGATGGCGGGGAGCTGTTTTTT. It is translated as CASSQDQGDGGELFF.

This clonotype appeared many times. The CDR3 reads CSAREGNTEAFF. The CDR3 DNA sequence: TGCAGCGCTCGGGAGGGGAACACTGAAGCTTTCTTT. The chain recombines TRBV29-1 with TRBJ1-1, with D unclear. Germline V gene data show CDR1 as SQVTM and CDR2 as ANQGSEA. V was cut by 7 bases and J by 1 base, with 10 bases left in between. The CDR3 covers 12 residues.

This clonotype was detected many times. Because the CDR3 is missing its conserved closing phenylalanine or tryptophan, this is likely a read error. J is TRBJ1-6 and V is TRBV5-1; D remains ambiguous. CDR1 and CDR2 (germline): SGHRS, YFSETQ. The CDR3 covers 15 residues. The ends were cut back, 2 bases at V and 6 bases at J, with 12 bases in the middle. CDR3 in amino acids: CASSLGALGNSPLHL. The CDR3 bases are TGCGCCAGCAGCTTAGGAGCCTTGGGTAATTCACCCCTCCACCTT.

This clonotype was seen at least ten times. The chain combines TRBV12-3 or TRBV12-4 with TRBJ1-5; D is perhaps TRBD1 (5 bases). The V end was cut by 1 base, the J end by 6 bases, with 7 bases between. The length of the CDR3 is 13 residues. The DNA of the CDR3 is TGTGCCAGCAGTTTAGGGCAGGGTCAGCCCCAGCATTTT. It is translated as CASSLGQGQPQHF.

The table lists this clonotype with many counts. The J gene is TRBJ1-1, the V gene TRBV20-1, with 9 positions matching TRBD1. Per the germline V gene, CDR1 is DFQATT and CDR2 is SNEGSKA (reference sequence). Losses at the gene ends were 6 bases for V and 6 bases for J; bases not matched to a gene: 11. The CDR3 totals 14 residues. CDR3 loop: CSAQRTGEGSEAFF. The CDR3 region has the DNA TGCAGTGCCCAGAGGACAGGGGAGGGCTCTGAAGCTTTCTTT.

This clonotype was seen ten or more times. The CDR3 DNA reads as TGTGCCACCAGCAGAGGGGGGAGATCTTTCTTGACCGGGGAGCTGTTTTTT. Encoded protein: CATSRGGRSFLTGELFF. V is TRBV15 and J is TRBJ2-2; D may match TRBD1 or TRBD2 (5 bases each). The germline V gene encodes CDR1 LNHNV and CDR2 YYDKDF (reference sequence). Trimming removed 1 base at V and 5 bases at J, with 17 bases between. The CDR3 runs to 17 residues.

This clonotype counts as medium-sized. CDR3 amino acids: CSANPTSGDQETQYF. Here the CDR3 DNA reads TGCAGTGCTAACCCGACTTCGGGAGACCAAGAGACCCAGTACTTC. V and J are TRBV20-1 and TRBJ2-5; the D gene is possibly TRBD2 (6 bases). The ends were cut back, 4 bases at V and 0 bases at J, with 15 bases in the middle. The CDR3 runs to 15 residues. The germline V gene encodes CDR1 DFQATT and CDR2 SNEGSKA (reference sequence).

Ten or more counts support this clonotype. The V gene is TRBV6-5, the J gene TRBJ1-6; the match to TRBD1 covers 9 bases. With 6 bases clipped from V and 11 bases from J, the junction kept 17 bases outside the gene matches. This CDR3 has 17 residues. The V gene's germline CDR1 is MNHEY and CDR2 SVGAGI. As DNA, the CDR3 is TGTGCCAGCAGAAAGCGGCGGTCTGGGGACAGGGTAACACCCCTCCACTTT. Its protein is CASRKRRSGDRVTPLHF.

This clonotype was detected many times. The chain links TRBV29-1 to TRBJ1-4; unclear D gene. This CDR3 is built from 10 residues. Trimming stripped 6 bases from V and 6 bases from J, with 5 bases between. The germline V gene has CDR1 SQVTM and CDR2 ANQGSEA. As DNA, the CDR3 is TGCAGCGTCGGTGATGAAAAACTGTTTTTT. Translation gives CSVGDEKLFF.

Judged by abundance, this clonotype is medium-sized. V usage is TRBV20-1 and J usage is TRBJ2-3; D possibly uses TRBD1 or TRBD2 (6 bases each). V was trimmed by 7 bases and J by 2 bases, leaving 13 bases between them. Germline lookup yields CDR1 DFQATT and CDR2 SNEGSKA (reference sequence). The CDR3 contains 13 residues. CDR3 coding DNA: TGCAGTGTAAGGGGGGTGAACACAGATACGCAGTATTTT. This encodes CSVRGVNTDTQYF.

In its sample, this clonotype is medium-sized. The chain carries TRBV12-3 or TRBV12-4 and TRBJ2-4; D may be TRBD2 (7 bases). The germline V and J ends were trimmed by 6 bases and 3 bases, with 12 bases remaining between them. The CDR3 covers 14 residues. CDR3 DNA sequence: TGTGCCAGCAGGGCGGGGGCGGTCAAAAACATTCAGTACTTC. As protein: CASRAGAVKNIQYF.

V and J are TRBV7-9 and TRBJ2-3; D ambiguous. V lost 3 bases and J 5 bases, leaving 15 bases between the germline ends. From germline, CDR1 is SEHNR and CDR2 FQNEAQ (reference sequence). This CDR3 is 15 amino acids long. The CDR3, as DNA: TGTGCCAGCAGCTTTTCCCGAACAGAGTTAGATACGCAGTATTTT. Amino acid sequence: CASSFSRTELDTQYF.

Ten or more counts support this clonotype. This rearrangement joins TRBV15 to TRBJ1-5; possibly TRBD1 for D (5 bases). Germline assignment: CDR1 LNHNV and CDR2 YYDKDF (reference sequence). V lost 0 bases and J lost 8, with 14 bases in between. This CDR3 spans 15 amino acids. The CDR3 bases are TGTGCCACCAGCAGAGACCGACGCCAAGGGGAGCCCCAGCATTTT. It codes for CATSRDRRQGEPQHF.

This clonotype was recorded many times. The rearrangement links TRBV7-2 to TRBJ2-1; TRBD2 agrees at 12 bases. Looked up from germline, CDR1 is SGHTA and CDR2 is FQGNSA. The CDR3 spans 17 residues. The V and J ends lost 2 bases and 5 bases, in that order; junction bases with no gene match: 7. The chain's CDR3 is CASSLSILAGGNNEQFF. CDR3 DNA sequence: TGTGCCAGCAGCTTAAGCATACTAGCGGGGGGCAACAATGAGCAGTTCTTC.

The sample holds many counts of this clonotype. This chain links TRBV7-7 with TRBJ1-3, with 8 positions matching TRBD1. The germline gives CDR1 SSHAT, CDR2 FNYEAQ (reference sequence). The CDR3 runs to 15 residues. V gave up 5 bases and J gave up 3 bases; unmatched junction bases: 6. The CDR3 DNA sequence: TGTGCCAGCAGCCCCGGGACAGGCGGTGGAAACACCATATATTTT. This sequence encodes CASSPGTGGGNTIYF.

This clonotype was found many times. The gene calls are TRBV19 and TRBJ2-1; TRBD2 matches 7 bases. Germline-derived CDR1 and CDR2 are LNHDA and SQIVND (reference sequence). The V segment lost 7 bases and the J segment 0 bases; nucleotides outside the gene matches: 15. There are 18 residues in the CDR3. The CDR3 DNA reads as TGTGCCAGTAACCTGCAGTCTGGCGGGAGCCCCTCCTACAATGAGCAGTTCTTC. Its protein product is CASNLQSGGSPSYNEQFF.

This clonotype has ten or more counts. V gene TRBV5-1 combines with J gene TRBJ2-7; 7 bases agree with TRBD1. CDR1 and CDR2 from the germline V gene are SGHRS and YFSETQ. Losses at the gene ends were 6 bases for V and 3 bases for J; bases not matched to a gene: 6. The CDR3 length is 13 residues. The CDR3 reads CASNKGANYEQYF. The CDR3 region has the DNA TGCGCCAGCAACAAGGGGGCCAACTACGAGCAGTACTTC.

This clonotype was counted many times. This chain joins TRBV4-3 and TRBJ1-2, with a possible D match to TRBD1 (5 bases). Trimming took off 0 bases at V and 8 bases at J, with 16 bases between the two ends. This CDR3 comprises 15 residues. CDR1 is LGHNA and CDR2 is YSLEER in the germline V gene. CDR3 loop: CASSQEGSGFKGYTF. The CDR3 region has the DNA TGCGCCAGCAGCCAAGAAGGATCAGGGTTTAAAGGCTACACCTTC.

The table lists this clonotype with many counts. The CDR3 is CASSQDSDKNIQYF. CDR3 sequence (DNA): TGTGCCAGCAGCCAAGACAGTGACAAAAACATTCAGTACTTC. This sequence joins TRBV4-2 and TRBJ2-4; D is undetermined. The V gene's germline CDR1 is LGHNA and CDR2 YNFKEQ. V was shortened by 0 bases and J by 3 bases, with 6 bases between the two germline ends. There are 14 residues in the CDR3.